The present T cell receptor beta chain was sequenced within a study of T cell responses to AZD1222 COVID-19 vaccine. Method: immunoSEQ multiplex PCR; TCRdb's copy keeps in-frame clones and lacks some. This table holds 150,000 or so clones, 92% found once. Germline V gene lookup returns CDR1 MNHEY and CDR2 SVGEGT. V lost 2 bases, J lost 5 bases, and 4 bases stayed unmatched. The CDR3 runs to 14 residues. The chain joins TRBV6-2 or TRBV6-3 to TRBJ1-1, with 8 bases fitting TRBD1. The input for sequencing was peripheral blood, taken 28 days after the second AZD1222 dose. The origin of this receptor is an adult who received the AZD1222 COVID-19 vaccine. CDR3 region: CASSYLRGQTEAFF. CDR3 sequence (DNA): TGTGCCAGCAGTTACCTCAGGGGGCAAACTGAAGCTTTCTTT.